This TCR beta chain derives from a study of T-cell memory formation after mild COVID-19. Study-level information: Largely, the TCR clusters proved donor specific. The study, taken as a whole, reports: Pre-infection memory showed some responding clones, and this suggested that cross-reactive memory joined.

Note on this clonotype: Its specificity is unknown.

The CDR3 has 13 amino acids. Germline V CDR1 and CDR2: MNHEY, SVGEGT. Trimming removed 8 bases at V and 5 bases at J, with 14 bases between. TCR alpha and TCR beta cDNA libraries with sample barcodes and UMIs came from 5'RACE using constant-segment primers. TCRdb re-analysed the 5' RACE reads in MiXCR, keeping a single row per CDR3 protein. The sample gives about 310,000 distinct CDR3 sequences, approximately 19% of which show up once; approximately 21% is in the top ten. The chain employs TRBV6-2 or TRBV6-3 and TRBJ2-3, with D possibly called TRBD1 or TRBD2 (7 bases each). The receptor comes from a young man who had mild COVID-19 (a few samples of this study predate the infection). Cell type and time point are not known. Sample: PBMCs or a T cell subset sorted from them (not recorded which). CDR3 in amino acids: CASGGRGGDTQYF. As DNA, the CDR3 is TGTGCCAGCGGTGGCAGGGGGGGAGATACGCAGTATTTT.